The 4 T cell receptor beta chains reported below all come from one sample, sequenced in a study of blood T cell dynamics during melanoma immunotherapy (dated by TCRdb to 2019 to 2021). In light of the paper, this sample's time point label describes: week 3, after first cycle of checkpoint inhibitor. The library was prepared using the immunoSEQ multiplex PCR assay. TCRdb obtained this table from immuneACCESS and retained in-frame rearrangements with V and J assigned. These tables miss some clones; where compared with another copy, unresolved V genes account for less than half of the shortfall, and the remainder is unexplained. The sample table records around 20,000 clones; around nine tenths of these occur just once. Of the sample, 7% to 8% is held by the ten largest clones. The sample was blood, taken from a patient treated with checkpoint blockade. These receptors originate from a human donor with melanoma.

This chain connects TRBV19 to TRBJ2-7; no reliable D call. The V gene lost 3 bases and the J gene lost 7 bases, with 16 bases spanning the gap. This CDR3 is built from 14 residues. From germline, CDR1 is LNHDA and CDR2 SQIVND (reference sequence). This CDR3 reads CASSIRTGSAEQYF. CDR3 in DNA: TGTGCCAGTAGTATTAGAACTGGTAGTGCAGAGCAGTACTTC.

In nucleotides, the CDR3 is TGTGCCAGCAGCCCCGGGGGCTGGGGGGAGCTGTTTTTT. The encoded protein is CASSPGGWGELFF. The V and J genes are TRBV7-6 and TRBJ2-2; D might be TRBD1 or TRBD2, each matching 6 bases. The germline V and J ends were trimmed by 5 bases and 8 bases, with 12 bases remaining between them. Per germline, CDR1 SGHVS and CDR2 FNYEAQ. The CDR3 loop spans 13 amino acids.

The chain is built from TRBV2 and TRBJ1-2; TRBD1 might be the D (5 bases). The CDR3 loop spans 13 amino acids. Per the germline V gene, CDR1 is SNHLY and CDR2 is FYNNEI. V was pared by 3 bases and J by 4 bases, with 9 bases between. CDR3 sequence: CASSDQGVYGYTF. CDR3 sequence (DNA): TGTGCCAGCAGTGATCAGGGCGTCTATGGCTACACCTTC.

This chain uses TRBV18 with TRBJ2-7; 7 bases fit TRBD1. With 3 bases clipped from V and 6 bases from J, the junction kept 5 bases outside the gene matches. From germline, CDR1 is KGHSH and CDR2 LQKENI. The CDR3 totals 13 residues. The chain's CDR3 is CASSPDRAGEQYF. The DNA of the CDR3 is TGTGCCAGCTCACCCGACAGGGCTGGCGAGCAGTACTTC.